This entry lists 25 T cell receptor beta chains sequenced from one sample in a study of blood T cell repertoires in COVID-19. Clones were read by immunoSEQ multiplex PCR, and TCRdb kept only the in-frame ones, dropping some. The table lists just under 250,000 clones, approximately 90% of them singletons. The sequenced sample consisted of PBMCs or T cells enriched from blood (not recorded which). All receptors derive from a woman aged 25 to 39 who had recovered from COVID-19.

In nucleotides, the CDR3 is TGTGCCAGCAGTCTTAGCGACAGGGAAGCTTTCTTT. As protein: CASSLSDREAFF. The chain is built from TRBV28 and TRBJ1-1; tentative D call: TRBD1 (6 bases). V lost 5 bases and J 8 bases, leaving 12 bases between the germline ends. Germline loops: CDR1 MDHEN, CDR2 SYDVKM. This CDR3 region has 12 residues.

The chain links TRBV30 to TRBJ2-1, with TRBD2 matching 8 bases. CDR1 is GTSNPN and CDR2 is SVGIG in the germline V gene (reference sequence). The CDR3 sequence is 14 residues long. V shed 3 bases, J shed 3 bases, and the junction held 4 bases outside the gene matches. CDR3 loop: CAWRTGGNYNEQFF. CDR3 DNA: TGTGCCTGGAGAACGGGAGGGAACTACAATGAGCAGTTCTTC. The complete variable domain, with remaining parts taken from reference TRBV30 and TRBJ2-1, reads SQTIHQWPATLVQPVGSPLSLECTVEGTSNPNLYWYRQAAGRGLQLLFYSVGIGQISSEVPQNLSASRPQDRQFILSSKKLLLSDSGFYLCAWRTGGNYNEQFFGPGTRLTVL.

The rearrangement links TRBV6-5 to TRBJ1-1, with 7 bases matching TRBD1. Germline V gene lookup returns CDR1 MNHEY and CDR2 SVGAGI. This CDR3 contains 13 residues. Unmatched junction bases numbered 5, after V lost 6 bases and J lost 4 bases. CDR3 nucleotide sequence: TGTGCCAGCAGCATGGGACAGACCACTGAAGCTTTCTTT. Translating gives CASSMGQTTEAFF.

This clone was detected only once. This CDR3 is CASSLSGQGSYGYTF. The CDR3 DNA sequence: TGTGCCAGCAGTCTCTCAGGACAGGGGTCCTATGGCTACACCTTC. The chain couples TRBV9 to TRBJ1-2, with TRBD1 matching 9 bases. The J segment lost 4 bases and the V segment lost 5 bases, leaving 9 bases of the junction unmatched. Germline V lookup: CDR1 SGDLS, CDR2 YYNGEE. The CDR3 spans 15 residues.

The V and J genes are TRBV14 and TRBJ2-7; TRBD2 is a possible D gene (5 bases). Trimming took 4 bases from V and 3 from J, leaving 13 bases between them. The CDR3 has 14 residues. The germline gives CDR1 SGHDN, CDR2 FVKESK. The DNA of the CDR3 is TGTGCCAGCAGCCCCGGACGGGAAATCTACGAGCAGTACTTC. Translation: CASSPGREIYEQYF.

The chain links TRBV5-1 to TRBJ1-4; TRBD1 might be the D (5 bases). This CDR3 has 15 residues. Germline-derived CDR1 and CDR2 are SGHRS and YFSETQ. Trimming took 2 bases from V and 0 from J, leaving 8 bases between them. The CDR3, as DNA: TGCGCCAGCAGCTTTGGGGCAACAACTAATGAAAAACTGTTTTTT. Its translation is CASSFGATTNEKLFF.

A single count supports this clone. The rearrangement links TRBV18 to TRBJ1-1; TRBD1 might be the D (5 bases). Trimming stripped 1 base from V and 7 bases from J, with 7 bases between. CDR3 length: 12 amino acids. Germline CDR1 KGHSH, CDR2 LQKENI. The DNA for the CDR3 is TGTGCCAGCTCACCACAGGGGCTTGAAGCTTTCTTT. Its translation is CASSPQGLEAFF.

The V and J genes are TRBV30 and TRBJ1-4; 7 bases are shared with TRBD1. This CDR3 region has 13 residues. V lost 8 bases to trimming and J lost 4 bases; unmatched junction nucleotides: 7. Germline CDR1 reads GTSNPN; CDR2 reads SVGIG (reference sequence). The CDR3 reads CARTGQLNEKLFF. CDR3 coding DNA: TGTGCCCGGACGGGACAGCTTAATGAAAAACTGTTTTTT.

This clone has a single count. J is TRBJ2-2 and V is TRBV5-4; no firm D call. Germline V CDR1 and CDR2: SGHNT, YYREEE (reference sequence). Trimming took off 5 bases at V and 1 base at J, with 12 bases between the two ends. CDR3 length equals 15 residues. The DNA of the CDR3 is TGTGCCAGCAGTTTTCTAGGCGGGAACACCGGGGAGCTGTTTTTT. The encoded protein is CASSFLGGNTGELFF.

This clone has only a few counts. This sequence joins TRBV6-4 and TRBJ1-5; maybe TRBD1 (6 bases). Trimming removed 4 bases at V and 7 bases at J, with 11 bases between. Germline V gene data show CDR1 as MRHNA and CDR2 as SNTAGT. This CDR3 contains 13 residues. The CDR3 coding sequence is TGTGCCAGCAGTGCAGAGACAGGACAGCCCCAGCATTTT. Translation gives CASSAETGQPQHF.

This chain links TRBV2 with TRBJ1-2; TRBD1 might be the D (6 bases). Germline values: CDR1 SNHLY, CDR2 FYNNEI. Trimming took off 8 bases at V and 2 bases at J, with 12 bases between the two ends. This CDR3 spans 13 amino acids. The CDR3 DNA sequence: TGTGCCAGCCAGGGCAGGGGAAACTATGGCTACACCTTC. Protein product: CASQGRGNYGYTF.

The chain links TRBV27 to TRBJ2-1; 12 bases fit TRBD2. The CDR3 covers 15 residues. The germline gives CDR1 MNHEY, CDR2 SMNVEV (reference sequence). J gave up 7 bases and V 6 bases, and 7 bases lay outside the gene matches. CDR3 coding DNA: TGTGCCAGCAGCGCCCCTAGCGGGAGGGCAAATGAGCAGTTCTTC. Residues: CASSAPSGRANEQFF.

J is TRBJ2-4 and V is TRBV19; D gene ambiguous. CDR1 and CDR2 (germline): LNHDA, SQIVND (reference sequence). V shed 3 bases and J shed 0 bases, with 6 bases lying between them. CDR3 length: 14 residues. In DNA form, the CDR3 reads TGTGCCAGTAGTATGTCCGTAGCCAAAAACATTCAGTACTTC. It encodes CASSMSVAKNIQYF.

The chain carries TRBV2 and TRBJ1-2; 9 bases agree with TRBD1. This CDR3 spans 15 amino acids. Germline assignment: CDR1 SNHLY and CDR2 FYNNEI. V dropped 5 bases and J dropped 6; count of bases not matched to a gene: 10. The DNA of the CDR3 is TGTGCCAGCAGTCCTACGGGACAGGGTGGGAATGGCTACACCTTC. Its protein product is CASSPTGQGGNGYTF.

The rearrangement joins TRBV18 to TRBJ2-7; 10 nucleotides agree with TRBD1. The germline gives CDR1 KGHSH, CDR2 LQKENI. The CDR3 has 14 residues. The junction had 8 bases not matched to a gene; V was cut back by 8 bases and J by 4 bases. In nucleotides, the CDR3 is TGTGCCAGCGCCGAGGGACAGGGGATTTACGAGCAGTACTTC. As protein: CASAEGQGIYEQYF.

The gene calls are TRBV11-1 and TRBJ1-1; the match to TRBD1 covers 9 bases. J lost 2 bases, V lost 4 bases, and 5 bases had no gene match. CDR1 and CDR2 from the germline V gene are SGHAT and FQDESV (reference sequence). The CDR3 runs to 15 residues. Here the CDR3 DNA reads TGTGCCAGCAGCTCTACGACAGGGGGTAACACTGAAGCTTTCTTT. Encoded protein: CASSSTTGGNTEAFF.

This sequence joins TRBV4-3 and TRBJ1-1; D remains ambiguous. From germline, CDR1 is LGHNA and CDR2 YSLEER. Trimming removed 0 bases at V and 7 bases at J, with 9 bases between. The CDR3 covers 13 residues. CDR3 DNA: TGCGCCAGCAGCCAAGAGAGGTCGTTTGAAGCTTTCTTT. This sequence encodes CASSQERSFEAFF.

The rearrangement links TRBV4-3 to TRBJ1-2; TRBD1 might be the D (6 bases). The CDR3 spans 18 residues. V gave up 1 base and J gave up 5 bases, with 23 bases separating them. Germline V CDR1 and CDR2: LGHNA, YSLEER. As DNA, the CDR3 is TGCGCCAGCAGCCAAGTTCCAGGTTCAGGGGCCGACCGGTATGGCTACACCTTC. Amino acids: CASSQVPGSGADRYGYTF.

The chain carries TRBV18 and TRBJ1-2; D is perhaps TRBD1 (5 bases). The germline gives CDR1 KGHSH, CDR2 LQKENI. This CDR3 region has 17 residues. The ends were cut back, 2 bases at V and 3 bases at J, with 19 bases in the middle. CDR3 DNA: TGTGCCAGCTCACCAGCCGCAGGTCCCGGGGGTGACTATGGCTACACCTTC. It is translated as CASSPAAGPGGDYGYTF.

The chain is built from TRBV21-1 and TRBJ2-4; the table's D call of TRBD2 was not tested on the DNA. TRBV21-1 is listed as a pseudogene. The CDR3 loop spans 19 amino acids. The CDR3 region is CANHQGLAGEAHTKNIQYF. CDR3 sequence (DNA): TGTGCCAACCACCAGGGACTAGCGGGAGAAGCCCACACCAAAAACATTCAGTACTTC.

This chain connects TRBV11-2 to TRBJ1-2; 8 nucleotides agree with TRBD1. Germline V gives CDR1 SGHAT, CDR2 FQNNGV. This CDR3 region has 17 residues. V lost 5 bases and J lost 3; bases outside the gene matches: 14. As DNA, the CDR3 is TGTGCCAGCAGCGGCGGACAGGGCCCCCTCGGGGACTATGGCTACACCTTC. Its protein product is CASSGGQGPLGDYGYTF.

The chain uses TRBV28 and TRBJ1-4; TRBD1 matches 10 bases. Germline CDR1 is MDHEN and CDR2 is SYDVKM. This CDR3 has 19 residues. With V trimmed by 2 bases and J by 7 bases, 16 bases remained unmatched. CDR3 DNA sequence: TGTGCCAGCAGTTTAATCCCTACCTTTACCGGGACAGGGGTTGAAAAACTGTTTTTT. Protein sequence: CASSLIPTFTGTGVEKLFF.

The chain links TRBV5-5 to TRBJ2-7; TRBD1 matches 8 bases. Germline CDR1 is SGHKS and CDR2 is YYEKEE (reference sequence). The CDR3 is 15 amino acids. J lost 2 bases, V lost 5 bases, and 9 bases had no gene match. The CDR3 is CASSPGSQGAYEQYF. CDR3 coding DNA: TGTGCCAGCAGTCCGGGGTCACAGGGGGCCTACGAGCAGTACTTC.

The chain combines TRBV12-1 with TRBJ1-5. TRBV12-1 corresponds to a pseudogene. CDR3 length: 15 residues. The chain's CDR3 is CASSFKRECNQPQHF. The CDR3 DNA reads TGTGCCAGCAGCTTTAAGAGGGAATGCAATCAGCCCCAGCATTTT.

V and J are TRBV9 and TRBJ2-7, with D perhaps TRBD1 (6 bases). CDR3 length equals 15 residues. V lost 4 bases and J 3 bases, leaving 17 bases between the germline ends. Germline V gene lookup returns CDR1 SGDLS and CDR2 YYNGEE. The CDR3 DNA sequence: TGTGCCAGCAGCCCCCAAGGGGGAGTTCTCTACGAGCAGTACTTC. Protein product: CASSPQGGVLYEQYF. Full variable domain (rest looked up from reference TRBV9 and TRBJ2-7): DSGVTQTPKHLITATGQRVTLRCSPRSGDLSVYWYQQSLDQGLQFLIQYYNGEERAKGNILERFSAQQFPDLHSELNLSSLELGDSALYFCASSPQGGVLYEQYFGPGTRLTVT.